The 24 T cell receptor beta chains below were found in one sample sequenced in a study of beta chain features in type 1 diabetes. Sequenced material consisted of expressed TCRB transcripts (all of the isolated RNA was reverse transcribed). The data were produced by immunoSEQ multiplex PCR, yet TCRdb's version contains in-frame clones alone and is incomplete. The sample lists some 270,000 clones, roughly 13% seen once, with roughly 0.024% in the top ten. The sample consisted of naive CD4+ T cells from blood. Every receptor here comes from a woman in her thirties or forties in good health.

This chain joins TRBV7-8 and TRBJ2-3; maybe TRBD1 (6 bases). V lost 0 bases to trimming and J lost 2 bases, with 9 bases between them. Germline loops: CDR1 SGHVS, CDR2 FQNEAQ. This CDR3 has 15 residues. The CDR3 coding sequence is TGTGCCAGCAGCTTAGCGGGGGCCCCCACAGATACGCAGTATTTT. Its protein is CASSLAGAPTDTQYF.

The gene calls are TRBV18 and TRBJ2-1, with a tentative D call TRBD2 (5 bases). V shed 1 base and J shed 5 bases, with 12 bases lying between them. The CDR3 consists of 15 residues. Germline CDR1 KGHSH, CDR2 LQKENI. This CDR3 reads CASSPQASGDNEQFF. The DNA for the CDR3 is TGTGCCAGCTCACCACAGGCCTCCGGGGACAATGAGCAGTTCTTC.

This clone has just a few counts. The gene calls are TRBV4-2 and TRBJ2-7; 8 positions agree with TRBD2. CDR1 is LGHNA and CDR2 is YNFKEQ in the germline V gene. The junction had 12 bases not matched to a gene; V was cut back by 2 bases and J by 6 bases. The CDR3 contains 16 residues. For the CDR3, the DNA is TGTGCCAGCAGCCAAAGAGGGCTAGCGGGTACCCGCGAGCAGTACTTC. It encodes CASSQRGLAGTREQYF.

The rearrangement joins TRBV11-2 to TRBJ1-6, with 7 bases matching TRBD1. Germline V lookup: CDR1 SGHAT, CDR2 FQNNGV. The CDR3 runs to 16 residues. Unmatched junction bases numbered 9, after V lost 3 bases and J lost 7 bases. The CDR3 sequence: CASSFSPDRDNSPLHF. CDR3 bases: TGTGCCAGCAGCTTCTCCCCCGACAGGGACAATTCACCCCTCCACTTT.

The table lists this clone with a few counts. The chain joins TRBV7-2 to TRBJ2-3; TRBD2 aligns across 8 bases. Trimming at V came to 9 bases and at J to 6 bases, leaving 14 bases not matched to a gene. CDR1 SGHTA and CDR2 FQGNSA come from the germline V gene. This CDR3 has 15 residues. The CDR3 spells CASQFRGGRGDTQYF. CDR3 nucleotides: TGTGCCAGTCAATTCCGGGGGGGCCGGGGGGATACGCAGTATTTT.

The genes are TRBV5-4 and TRBJ1-1, with D possibly being TRBD1 (5 bases). CDR1 and CDR2 from the germline V gene are SGHNT and YYREEE (reference sequence). This CDR3 spans 13 amino acids. Between the trimmed V and J ends, which lost 5 bases and 1 base, there was a span of 9 bases. The DNA for the CDR3 is TGTGCCAGCAGTTACGACAGGAACACTGAAGCTTTCTTT. Amino acids: CASSYDRNTEAFF.

This clone was picked up a small number of times. V is TRBV27 and J is TRBJ1-2; tentatively, D is TRBD1 (5 bases). The V and J ends lost 4 bases and 4 bases respectively, with 10 bases between them. The CDR3 sequence is 13 residues long. Germline CDR1 is MNHEY and CDR2 is SMNVEV (reference sequence). In DNA, the CDR3 is TGTGCCAGCAGTTCGTCAGGGTCCTATGGCTACACCTTC. This translates into CASSSSGSYGYTF.

CDR3 in amino acids: CASSVGTVRNTGELFF. CDR3 coding DNA: TGTGCCAGCAGCGTAGGGACAGTTCGGAACACCGGGGAGCTGTTTTTT. The chain employs TRBV9 and TRBJ2-2, with a weak D call TRBD1 (6 bases). The CDR3 loop spans 16 amino acids. Trimming cost V 0 bases and J 1 base, with 10 bases left between them. Germline V lookup: CDR1 SGDLS, CDR2 YYNGEE.

The chain links TRBV6-6 to TRBJ1-5; D remains unclear. The CDR3 length is 13 residues. Deletions cut 4 bases from V and 5 bases from J, with 9 bases between. CDR1 and CDR2 (germline): MNHNY, SVGAGI (reference sequence). This CDR3 reads CASSFRSDQPQHF. CDR3 in DNA: TGTGCCAGCAGTTTCAGATCCGATCAGCCCCAGCATTTT.

The rearrangement uses TRBV6-1 and TRBJ1-1, with a tentative D call TRBD1 (6 bases). The V and J ends lost 5 bases and 5 bases respectively, with 9 bases between them. CDR1 and CDR2 from the germline V gene are MNHNS and SASEGT. The CDR3 covers 12 residues. The CDR3 protein is CASSKQGTEAFF. In nucleotides, the CDR3 is TGTGCCAGCAGTAAACAGGGTACTGAAGCTTTCTTT.

V usage is TRBV11-2 and J usage is TRBJ2-3; D call uncertain. The V end lost 4 bases, the J end lost 4 bases, and 6 bases lay between the germline ends. The germline CDR1 and CDR2 sequences are SGHAT and FQNNGV. CDR3 length equals 12 residues. The CDR3 loop reads CASSYYSDTQYF. CDR3 DNA: TGTGCCAGCAGCTACTACTCAGATACGCAGTATTTT.

The gene calls are TRBV2 and TRBJ2-5; 12 bases map to TRBD2. CDR3 length: 15 amino acids. CDR1 is SNHLY, CDR2 FYNNEI, per germline. With 2 bases clipped from V and 5 bases from J, the junction kept 3 bases outside the gene matches. CDR3 bases: TGTGCCAGCAGTGAATGGGGACTAGCGGGCGAGACCCAGTACTTC. Residues: CASSEWGLAGETQYF.

This clone has a handful of counts. The V and J genes are TRBV2 and TRBJ2-5; D unclear. The V gene lost 6 bases and the J gene lost 2 bases, with 4 bases spanning the gap. The V gene's germline CDR1 is SNHLY and CDR2 FYNNEI. The CDR3 runs to 11 residues. The CDR3 sequence: CASSQQETQYF. The CDR3 region has the DNA TGTGCCAGCAGCCAGCAAGAGACCCAGTACTTC.

The chain recombines TRBV21-1 with TRBJ2-1; the table calls TRBD2, which could not be checked here. TRBV21-1 is noted as a pseudogene. The CDR3 is made up of 13 amino acids. CDR3 bases: TGTGCCAGCAGCATTACTAGCGCTGGGTGTCGGTTCTTC. Translating it yields CASSITSAGCRFF.

This sequence joins TRBV7-6 and TRBJ2-5, with TRBD2 as a possible D gene (5 bases). In germline, CDR1 is SGHVS, CDR2 FNYEAQ. Deletions cut 4 bases from V and 2 bases from J, with 11 bases between. CDR3 length equals 14 residues. In DNA form, the CDR3 reads TGTGCCAGCAGCTCCCGAGGGAAACAAGAGACCCAGTACTTC. This sequence encodes CASSSRGKQETQYF.

This chain uses TRBV2 with TRBJ1-1, with TRBD1 matching 9 bases. The CDR3 contains 14 residues. V shed 4 bases, J shed 6 bases, and the junction held 6 bases outside the gene matches. Germline CDR1 reads SNHLY; CDR2 reads FYNNEI. The CDR3 region has the DNA TGTGCCAGCAGTGTTAGGACAGGGGATCCTGAAGCTTTCTTT. Its translation is CASSVRTGDPEAFF.

The V call is TRBV4-1, the J call TRBJ1-6; D might be TRBD1 (5 bases). The germline V gene has CDR1 MGHRA and CDR2 YSYEKL. Trimming shortened V by 0 bases and J by 14 bases, and 8 bases separated the two germline ends. This CDR3 comprises 12 residues. The CDR3 sequence is CASSQDLGALHF. The DNA for the CDR3 is TGCGCCAGCAGCCAAGATTTAGGGGCCCTCCACTTT.

There are many counts of this clone. The CDR3: CASSGMSDEQFF. The DNA of the CDR3 is TGTGCCAGCAGTGGTATGTCTGATGAGCAGTTCTTC. This sequence joins TRBV25-1 and TRBJ2-1; D is uncertain. Trimming removed 4 bases from V and 8 bases from J, with 9 bases in between. The CDR3 contains 12 residues. Germline CDR1 reads MGHDK; CDR2 reads SYGVNS.

The chain couples TRBV2 to TRBJ2-6; D perhaps matches TRBD2 (6 bases). This CDR3 spans 17 amino acids. The V end lost 6 bases, the J end lost 2 bases, and 17 bases lay between the germline ends. Germline CDR1 SNHLY, CDR2 FYNNEI. The chain's CDR3 is CASRWDRGGAGANVLTF. CDR3 in DNA: TGTGCCAGCAGGTGGGATAGGGGAGGCGCTGGGGCCAACGTCCTGACTTTC.

This clone was found a few times. This chain connects TRBV4-1 to TRBJ1-1, with D hard to call. The CDR3 spans 17 residues. Germline-derived CDR1 and CDR2 are MGHRA and YSYEKL. V was clipped by 0 bases and J by 1 base, with 15 bases between them. This CDR3 is CASSQDLEAAQNTEAFF. DNA of the CDR3: TGCGCCAGCAGCCAAGATTTAGAGGCGGCACAGAACACTGAAGCTTTCTTT.

In DNA form, the CDR3 reads TGTGCCAGCAGCTTGCCAGGGGAGAACTATGGCTACACCTTC. Its protein is CASSLPGENYGYTF. The chain is built from TRBV11-2 and TRBJ1-2; the D gene is possibly TRBD1 (6 bases). V was shortened by 3 bases and J by 2 bases, with 10 bases between the two germline ends. The CDR3 is 14 amino acids. The germline gives CDR1 SGHAT, CDR2 FQNNGV.

The chain carries TRBV7-9 and TRBJ2-3, with 9 bases aligning to TRBD2. Losses at the gene ends were 3 bases for V and 6 bases for J; bases not matched to a gene: 4. The CDR3 totals 14 residues. CDR1 is SEHNR and CDR2 is FQNEAQ in the germline V gene (reference sequence). The CDR3 DNA sequence: TGTGCCAGCAGCTTTACGACTAGCGGCGATACGCAGTATTTT. Translation gives CASSFTTSGDTQYF.

The chain links TRBV11-2 to TRBJ1-2; D is unresolved. Trimming cost V 3 bases and J 2 bases, with 16 bases left between them. There are 16 residues in the CDR3. Germline CDR1 and CDR2: SGHAT and FQNNGV. The CDR3 bases are TGTGCCAGCAGCTTGCTATCAGGCGGGGTAAACTATGGCTACACCTTC. It codes for CASSLLSGGVNYGYTF.

This clone was picked up a small number of times. This chain joins TRBV25-1 and TRBJ2-7; D possibly corresponds to TRBD2 (5 bases). Germline loops: CDR1 MGHDK, CDR2 SYGVNS. Deletions cut 8 bases from V and 5 bases from J, with 10 bases between. The CDR3 covers 11 residues. The CDR3 DNA reads TGTGCCAGCCTTGGACTGGACGAGCAGTACTTC. It codes for CASLGLDEQYF.